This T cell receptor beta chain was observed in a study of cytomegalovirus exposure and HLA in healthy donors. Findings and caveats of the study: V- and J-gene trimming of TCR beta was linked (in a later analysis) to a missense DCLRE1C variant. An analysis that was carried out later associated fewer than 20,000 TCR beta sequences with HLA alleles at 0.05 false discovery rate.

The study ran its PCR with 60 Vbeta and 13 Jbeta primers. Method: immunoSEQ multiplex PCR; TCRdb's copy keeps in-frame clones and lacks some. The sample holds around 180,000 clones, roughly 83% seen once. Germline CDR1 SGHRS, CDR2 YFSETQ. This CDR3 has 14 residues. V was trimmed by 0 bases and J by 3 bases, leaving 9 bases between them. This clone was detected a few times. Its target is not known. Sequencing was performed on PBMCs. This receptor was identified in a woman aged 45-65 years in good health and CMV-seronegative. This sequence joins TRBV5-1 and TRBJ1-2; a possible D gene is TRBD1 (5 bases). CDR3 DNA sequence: TGCGCCAGCAGCTTGGCGGGGGGGGACTATGGCTACACCTTC. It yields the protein CASSLAGGDYGYTF.